Each of the 14 T cell receptor beta chains below was sequenced from the same sample in a study of T cell responses to AZD1222 COVID-19 vaccine. Libraries were prepared by immunoSEQ multiplex PCR; TCRdb keeps only in-frame clonotypes and omits some of them. The repertoire includes 160,000 or so clones, under 95% of them detected once, and around 0.99% sits in the top ten. Sequences were derived from peripheral blood, sampled 28 days after the second AZD1222 dose. The receptors here all came from an adult who received the AZD1222 COVID-19 vaccine.

This clone was seen just once. The V and J genes are TRBV19 and TRBJ1-2; D is ambiguous. Trimming pared 4 bases from V and 8 bases from J, leaving 11 bases between. The germline V gene encodes CDR1 LNHDA and CDR2 SQIVND (reference sequence). This CDR3 has 12 amino acids. As DNA, the CDR3 is TGTGCCAGTAGTAACAGCTTTGGCGGCTACACCTTC. Its translation: CASSNSFGGYTF.

This CDR3 is CASSSEVANTEAFF. In nucleotides, the CDR3 is TGTGCCAGCAGCTCGGAAGTGGCAAACACTGAAGCTTTCTTT. J is TRBJ1-1 and V is TRBV7-6, with D uncertain. Germline lookup yields CDR1 SGHVS and CDR2 FNYEAQ. This CDR3 has 14 amino acids. V lost 4 bases and J lost 2, with 11 bases in between.

The chain links TRBV27 to TRBJ2-1, with a weak D call TRBD2 (7 bases). The germline V gene has CDR1 MNHEY and CDR2 SMNVEV (reference sequence). Trimming stripped 5 bases from V and 5 bases from J, with 19 bases between. The CDR3 consists of 16 residues. The CDR3 DNA is TGTGCCAGCAGTCCCCCCAGGGGAGGGATCGACAATGAGCAGTTCTTC. This gives the protein CASSPPRGGIDNEQFF.

This clone was picked up one time. This chain uses TRBV19 with TRBJ2-1; D is perhaps TRBD1 (6 bases). V lost 5 bases to trimming and J lost 3 bases, with 23 bases between them. The CDR3 is 18 residues long. Germline values: CDR1 LNHDA, CDR2 SQIVND (reference sequence). CDR3 loop: CASSFAISTGKVYNEQFF. DNA for the CDR3: TGTGCCAGTAGTTTCGCCATCTCCACAGGGAAGGTCTACAATGAGCAGTTCTTC.

The V gene is TRBV6-5, the J gene TRBJ1-5, with D uncertain. Trimming removed 7 bases at V and 3 bases at J, with 10 bases between. The germline gives CDR1 MNHEY, CDR2 SVGAGI. The CDR3 contains 13 residues. The CDR3 DNA sequence: TGTGCCAGCACCGGAGGGATCAATCAGCCCCAGCATTTT. Translation: CASTGGINQPQHF.

A word on this clone: This same CDR3 is encoded by further DNA sequences in the sample. The chain has TRBV5-6 and TRBJ2-5; D not resolved. The V end lost 1 base, the J end lost 2 bases, and 3 bases lay between the germline ends. The CDR3 covers 12 residues. Germline V gives CDR1 SGHDT, CDR2 YYEEEE. The CDR3 DNA reads as TGTGCCAGCAGCTTGAGTCAAGAGACCCAGTACTTC. This sequence encodes CASSLSQETQYF.

The J gene is TRBJ1-6, the V gene TRBV6-5, with a weak D call TRBD1 (5 bases). The germline V gene has CDR1 MNHEY and CDR2 SVGAGI. V lost 8 bases, J lost 10 bases, and 15 bases lay in between. The length of the CDR3 is 13 residues. For the CDR3, the DNA is TGTGCCAGCCAGGGTGTCCTTCAATCACCCCTCCACTTT. Translated: CASQGVLQSPLHF.

The chain employs TRBV6-5 and TRBJ1-5; TRBD1 matches 9 bases. Trimming removed 8 bases from V and 6 bases from J; junction bases left unmatched: 8. Germline values: CDR1 MNHEY, CDR2 SVGAGI. CDR3 length equals 14 residues. CDR3 sequence reads: CASVEGQGVQPQHF. The CDR3 DNA reads as TGTGCCAGCGTAGAGGGACAGGGAGTTCAGCCCCAGCATTTT.

The V gene is TRBV6-2 or TRBV6-3, the J gene TRBJ1-5, with no clear D. Trimming left V 2 bases short and J 3 bases short, with 5 bases between. The CDR3 covers 13 residues. Germline assignment: CDR1 MNHEY and CDR2 SVGEGT. The CDR3 bases are TGTGCCAGCAGTTACGCGACCAATCAGCCCCAGCATTTT. Translated: CASSYATNQPQHF.

The rearrangement uses TRBV10-1 and TRBJ2-3; D is uncertain. The V end lost 2 bases, the J end lost 4 bases, and 16 bases lay between the germline ends. The CDR3 runs 16 residues. Germline assignment: CDR1 WNHNN and CDR2 SYGVQD (reference sequence). In DNA form, the CDR3 reads TGCGCCAGCAGTGAGAGTAAAGGTGGACGAGCAGATACGCAGTATTTT. Protein sequence: CASSESKGGRADTQYF.

The V call is TRBV12-3 or TRBV12-4, the J call TRBJ1-5; no firm D call. The CDR3 is 13 residues long. V gave up 8 bases and J gave up 2 bases, with 10 bases separating them. In nucleotides, the CDR3 is TGTGCCAGCCAACCGTATGGCAATCAGCCCCAGCATTTT. It encodes CASQPYGNQPQHF.

This chain uses TRBV9 with TRBJ1-2; maybe TRBD1 (6 bases). With 0 bases removed from V and 2 bases from J, the gap between germline ends came to 11 bases. CDR1 is SGDLS, CDR2 YYNGEE, per germline. This CDR3 has 15 residues. CDR3 DNA: TGTGCCAGCAGCGTAGCGGCAGGGGCCAACTATGGCTACACCTTC. It translates to CASSVAAGANYGYTF.

This rearrangement joins TRBV7-9 to TRBJ1-1; no reliable D call. This CDR3 region has 14 residues. V dropped 5 bases and J dropped 4 bases, with 14 bases sitting between them. The germline CDR1 and CDR2 sequences are SEHNR and FQNEAQ (reference sequence). The CDR3 DNA is TGTGCCAGCAGCCTTAGGGAGGAGGTCACTGAAGCTTTCTTT. It specifies CASSLREEVTEAFF.

The chain is built from TRBV28 and TRBJ1-5; 7 bases agree with TRBD1. Germline loops: CDR1 MDHEN, CDR2 SYDVKM. The V gene end was trimmed by 6 bases and the J gene end by 0 bases; junction bases not matched to a gene: 5. There are 15 residues in the CDR3. This CDR3 reads CASRAQGSSNQPQHF. For the CDR3, the DNA is TGTGCCAGCAGGGCACAGGGGAGTAGCAATCAGCCCCAGCATTTT.